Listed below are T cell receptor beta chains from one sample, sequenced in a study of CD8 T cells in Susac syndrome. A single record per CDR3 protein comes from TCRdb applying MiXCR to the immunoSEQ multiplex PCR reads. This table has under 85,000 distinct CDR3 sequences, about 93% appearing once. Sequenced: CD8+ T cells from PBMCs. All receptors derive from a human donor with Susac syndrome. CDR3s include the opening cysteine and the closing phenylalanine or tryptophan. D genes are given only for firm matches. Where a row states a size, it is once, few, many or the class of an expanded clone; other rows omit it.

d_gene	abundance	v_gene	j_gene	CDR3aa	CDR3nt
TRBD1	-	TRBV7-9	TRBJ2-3	CASSPDRSVTDTQYF	TGTGCCAGCAGCCCGGACAGGTCTGTCACAGATACGCAGTATTTT
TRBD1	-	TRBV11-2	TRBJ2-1	CASSRQGARNEQFF	TGTGCCAGCAGCAGACAGGGGGCCCGCAATGAGCAGTTCTTC
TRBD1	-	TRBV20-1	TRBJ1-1	CSARDAQGALVTEAFF	TGCAGTGCTAGAGATGCCCAGGGGGCTCTGGTGACTGAAGCCTTCTTT
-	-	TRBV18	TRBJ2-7	CASSPEGIPYEQYF	TGTGCCAGCTCACCAGAGGGGATCCCCTACGAGCAGTACTTC
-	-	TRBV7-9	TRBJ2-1	CASSLSMASRGEQFF	TGTGCCAGCAGCTTATCGATGGCTTCCCGGGGTGAGCAGTTCTTC
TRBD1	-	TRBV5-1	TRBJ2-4	CASSFGSGTVASHIQYF	TGCGCCAGCAGCTTCGGGTCAGGGACAGTTGCGTCTCACATTCAGTACTTC
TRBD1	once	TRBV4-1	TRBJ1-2	CASSQDPPGGSTTGYTF	TGCGCCAGCAGCCAAGACCCGCCAGGGGGATCCACTACTGGCTACACCTTC
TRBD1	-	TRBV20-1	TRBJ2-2	CSARDPDRGVNTGELFF	TGCAGTGCTAGAGATCCCGACAGGGGGGTCAACACCGGGGAGCTGTTTTTT
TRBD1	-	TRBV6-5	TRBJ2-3	CASSYAQGFGDTQYF	TGTGCCAGCAGTTACGCACAGGGGTTTGGAGATACGCAGTATTTT
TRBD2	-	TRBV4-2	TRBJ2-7	CASSLSGGSEQYF	TGTGCCAGCAGCCTGAGCGGGGGAAGCGAGCAGTACTTC
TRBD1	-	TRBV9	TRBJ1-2	CASSVAVETGAAGYTF	TGTGCCAGCAGCGTAGCAGTTGAGACAGGGGCCGCGGGCTACACCTTC
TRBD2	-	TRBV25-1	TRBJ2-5	CASSEFAGDNEETQYF	TGTGCCAGCAGTGAATTTGCGGGAGATAACGAGGAGACCCAGTACTTC
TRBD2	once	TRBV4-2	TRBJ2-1	CASSQDLAGVYNEQFF	TGTGCCAGCAGCCAAGATTTAGCGGGGGTCTACAATGAGCAGTTCTTC
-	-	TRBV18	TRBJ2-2	CASSPTGELFF	TGTGCCAGCTCACCCACCGGGGAGCTGTTTTTT
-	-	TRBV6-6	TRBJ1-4	CASSYGTLPNEKLFF	TGTGCCAGCAGTTACGGGACTTTACCTAATGAAAAACTGTTTTTT
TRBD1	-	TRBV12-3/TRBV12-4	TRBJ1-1	CASSLAGGTGITEAFF	TGTGCCAGCAGTTTAGCGGGGGGGACAGGGATCACTGAAGCTTTCTTT
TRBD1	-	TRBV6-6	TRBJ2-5	CASSYHRTGERETQYF	TGTGCCAGCAGTTACCATAGGACAGGGGAGCGAGAGACCCAGTACTTC
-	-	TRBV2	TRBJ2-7	CASIPEGANSYEQYF	TGTGCCAGCATCCCAGAGGGCGCAAACTCCTACGAGCAGTACTTC
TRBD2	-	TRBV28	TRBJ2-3	CASTHRLAGGLDTDTQYF	TGTGCCAGCACTCACCGTCTAGCGGGAGGGTTGGACACAGATACGCAGTATTTT
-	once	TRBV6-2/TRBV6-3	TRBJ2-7	CASSPYPTVEQYF	TGTGCCAGCAGCCCCTATCCTACGGTCGAGCAGTACTTC
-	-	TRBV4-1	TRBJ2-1	CASSRVVSDEQFF	TGCGCCAGCAGCCGGGTTGTTAGTGATGAGCAGTTCTTC
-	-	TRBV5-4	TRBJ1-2	CASSLAGVDYGYTF	TGTGCCAGCAGCTTAGCAGGGGTGGACTATGGCTACACCTTC
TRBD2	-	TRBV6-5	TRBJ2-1	CASMTSGRTYNEQFF	TGTGCCAGCATGACTAGCGGGAGGACCTACAATGAGCAGTTCTTC
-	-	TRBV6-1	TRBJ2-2	CASTARTTTNTGELFF	TGTGCCAGCACCGCCCGGACAACCACGAACACCGGGGAGCTGTTTTTT
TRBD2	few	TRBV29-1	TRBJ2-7	CSVEDSRTSGFYEQYF	TGCAGCGTTGAAGATTCCCGGACTAGCGGGTTCTACGAGCAGTACTTC
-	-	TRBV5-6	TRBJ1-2	CASSLGGPHGYTF	TGTGCCAGCAGCTTGGGGGGGCCTCATGGCTACACCTTC
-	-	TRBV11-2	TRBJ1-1	CASSQRVWGTEAFF	TGTGCCAGCAGCCAAAGGGTTTGGGGGACTGAAGCTTTCTTT
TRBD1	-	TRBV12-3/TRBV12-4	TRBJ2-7	CASSPGTGGSGEQYF	TGTGCCAGCAGTCCCGGGACAGGGGGCTCCGGCGAGCAGTACTTC